The 10 T cell receptor beta chains below come from one sample, sequenced in a study of T cells in Graves' hyperthyroidism and ophthalmopathy. What was amplified from RNA transcripts were TCR beta CDR3 regions. With the HTBI primer set, the TCR CDR3 went through a first round of RT-PCR. In TCRdb, the multiplex PCR reads were re-called with MiXCR into one record per CDR3 protein. The table records 300,000 to 450,000 distinct CDR3 sequences, 14% to 15% of them present only once. Sequencing input: blood. These receptors all stem from a woman between 25 and 40 years old with Graves' hyperthyroidism.

The rearrangement joins TRBV4-2 to TRBJ2-1; 13 bases map to TRBD2. Trimming cost V 0 bases and J 4 bases; bases outside gene matches: 12. Germline loops: CDR1 LGHNA, CDR2 YNFKEQ. The CDR3 sequence is 20 residues long. For the CDR3, the DNA is TGTGCCAGCAGCCAAGATAACGCCCGACTAGCGGGAGGACAGTACAATGAGCAGTTCTTC. Amino acid sequence: CASSQDNARLAGGQYNEQFF.

This clonotype was counted once. The V call is TRBV6-2 or TRBV6-3, the J call TRBJ1-5; D is ambiguous. The CDR3 totals 18 residues. Trimming shortened V by 2 bases and J by 1 base, and 18 bases separated the two germline ends. Germline V lookup: CDR1 MNHEY, CDR2 SVGEGT. The CDR3 region has the DNA TGTGCCAGCAGTTACACCACCCCCTGGGAGGGCAGCAATCAGCCCCAGCATTTT. Translating it yields CASSYTTPWEGSNQPQHF.

A few counts support this clonotype. The CDR3 DNA reads TGCAGTGCGCTTATCCGGGGAGGGCCAGATACGCAGTATTTT. As protein: CSALIRGGPDTQYF. This sequence joins TRBV20-1 and TRBJ2-3, with TRBD2 matching over 7 bases. Germline lookup yields CDR1 DFQATT and CDR2 SNEGSKA (reference sequence). V was clipped by 6 bases and J by 4 bases; unmatched bases: 10. The CDR3 has 14 residues.

This clonotype was seen ten or more times. V and J are TRBV2 and TRBJ1-5; no definite D call. This CDR3 comprises 14 residues. Germline-derived CDR1 and CDR2 are SNHLY and FYNNEI. Deletions cut 4 bases from V and 3 bases from J, with 10 bases between. For the CDR3, the DNA is TGTGCCAGCAGTGGTTCGGCGGTCAATCAGCCCCAGCATTTT. Amino acid sequence: CASSGSAVNQPQHF.

There are many counts of this clonotype. The V gene is TRBV3-1, the J gene TRBJ2-7; D is possibly TRBD1 (5 bases). Per germline, CDR1 LGHDT and CDR2 YNNKEL (reference sequence). Trimming left V 1 base short and J 2 bases short, with 18 bases between. The CDR3 runs 17 residues. CDR3 protein: CASSQVSVGVPPYEQYF. In DNA form, the CDR3 reads TGTGCCAGCAGCCAAGTATCTGTAGGGGTTCCCCCCTACGAGCAGTACTTC.

This chain uses TRBV24-1 with TRBJ2-1, with TRBD2 matching over 7 bases. V trimming: 7 bases; J trimming: 4 bases; junction bases outside the gene matches: 12. CDR3 length: 16 amino acids. Germline-derived CDR1 and CDR2 are KGHDR and SFDVKD. The CDR3 here is CATSEETSWLYNEQFF. CDR3 DNA: TGTGCCACCAGCGAAGAGACTAGCTGGTTGTACAATGAGCAGTTCTTC.

To note about this clonotype: One end of the junction varies from germline; a read error may be responsible. The chain links TRBV10-3 to TRBJ2-3; D could derive from TRBD1 or TRBD2 (5 bases each). Germline assignment: CDR1 ENHRY and CDR2 SYGVKD. The CDR3 length is 15 residues. Written as DNA, the CDR3 is TGTGCCACCAGTGAGACTACAGGCTACACAGATACGCAGTATTTT. Amino acids: CATSETTGYTDTQYF.

This sequence joins TRBV11-3 and TRBJ2-2; D possibly corresponds to TRBD1 (5 bases). Germline V gives CDR1 SGHNT, CDR2 YENEEA. The ends were cut back, 1 base at V and 0 bases at J, with 6 bases in the middle. The CDR3 spans 15 residues. The CDR3 loop is CASSLGGPNTGELFF. CDR3 DNA sequence: TGTGCCAGCAGCTTAGGGGGCCCGAACACCGGGGAGCTGTTTTTT.

This clonotype was observed many times. The chain couples TRBV30 to TRBJ2-1; perhaps TRBD1 as D (6 bases). The CDR3 is 14 residues long. V lost 3 bases to trimming and J lost 8 bases, with 17 bases between them. Per the germline V gene, CDR1 is GTSNPN and CDR2 is SVGIG (reference sequence). CDR3 region: CAWSGQSGWDEQFF. In DNA form, the CDR3 reads TGTGCCTGGAGCGGACAGTCGGGCTGGGATGAGCAGTTCTTC.

This clonotype was observed many times. The V call is TRBV28, the J call TRBJ2-7; maybe TRBD2 (6 bases). The CDR3 length is 15 residues. The V end was cut by 7 bases, the J end by 2 bases, with 18 bases between. CDR1 is MDHEN, CDR2 SYDVKM, per germline. CDR3: CASTKGLAEAYEQYF. Here the CDR3 DNA reads TGTGCCAGCACCAAGGGGTTAGCGGAAGCCTACGAGCAGTACTTC.